This T cell receptor (beta chain) was profiled in a study of human T cells and chemical hapten exposure. This CDR3 spans 15 amino acids. Germline assignment: CDR1 LGHDT and CDR2 YNNKEL (reference sequence). Trimming shortened V by 0 bases and J by 4 bases, and 11 bases separated the two germline ends. Specified time point: patch test 1, 2 weeks after DPC sensitization. Indicated treatment: therapeutic diphenylcyclopropenone sensitization with weekly scalp DPC. The template was total RNA from unfractionated whole blood. TCRdb itself ran the RACE reads through MiXCR, one entry per CDR3 protein. The repertoire has 30,000 to 40,000 distinct CDR3 sequences, 6% to 7% of them found once; the top ten carry roughly 9.2%.

The origin of this receptor is a woman aged 25 to 45 with alopecia areata. Some clones in this sample may be carry-over from other donors' samples. Here the sequenced sample was whole blood, taken in connection with sensitization to the hapten diphenylcyclopropenone (DPC). J is TRBJ2-3 and V is TRBV3-1, with D hard to call. CDR3 DNA: TGTGCCAGCAGCCAAGATTGGGCCAGCGCAGATACGCAGTATTTT. This translates into CASSQDWASADTQYF.